This T cell receptor (beta chain) was sequenced in a study of shared clonotypes between healthy human individuals. The germline CDR1 and CDR2 sequences are MNHEY and SVGAGI. V was shortened by 8 bases and J by 5 bases, with 9 bases between the two germline ends. This CDR3 spans 11 amino acids. The data were produced by immunoSEQ multiplex PCR, yet TCRdb's version contains in-frame clones alone and is incomplete. The table records around 1.5 million clones, approximately 98% of them present only once. Researchers partitioned CD4+ cells into CD45RA+ naive and CD45RA-negative memory subsets. This chain links TRBV6-5 with TRBJ2-5; no clear D gene. What was sequenced was naive CD4+ T cells sorted from blood. Sample subset: CD45RA+ positively selected. The sequence was obtained from a man between 25 and 39 years old in good health. This CDR3 is CASHTAETQYF. CDR3 in DNA: TGTGCCAGCCACACGGCGGAGACCCAGTACTTC.